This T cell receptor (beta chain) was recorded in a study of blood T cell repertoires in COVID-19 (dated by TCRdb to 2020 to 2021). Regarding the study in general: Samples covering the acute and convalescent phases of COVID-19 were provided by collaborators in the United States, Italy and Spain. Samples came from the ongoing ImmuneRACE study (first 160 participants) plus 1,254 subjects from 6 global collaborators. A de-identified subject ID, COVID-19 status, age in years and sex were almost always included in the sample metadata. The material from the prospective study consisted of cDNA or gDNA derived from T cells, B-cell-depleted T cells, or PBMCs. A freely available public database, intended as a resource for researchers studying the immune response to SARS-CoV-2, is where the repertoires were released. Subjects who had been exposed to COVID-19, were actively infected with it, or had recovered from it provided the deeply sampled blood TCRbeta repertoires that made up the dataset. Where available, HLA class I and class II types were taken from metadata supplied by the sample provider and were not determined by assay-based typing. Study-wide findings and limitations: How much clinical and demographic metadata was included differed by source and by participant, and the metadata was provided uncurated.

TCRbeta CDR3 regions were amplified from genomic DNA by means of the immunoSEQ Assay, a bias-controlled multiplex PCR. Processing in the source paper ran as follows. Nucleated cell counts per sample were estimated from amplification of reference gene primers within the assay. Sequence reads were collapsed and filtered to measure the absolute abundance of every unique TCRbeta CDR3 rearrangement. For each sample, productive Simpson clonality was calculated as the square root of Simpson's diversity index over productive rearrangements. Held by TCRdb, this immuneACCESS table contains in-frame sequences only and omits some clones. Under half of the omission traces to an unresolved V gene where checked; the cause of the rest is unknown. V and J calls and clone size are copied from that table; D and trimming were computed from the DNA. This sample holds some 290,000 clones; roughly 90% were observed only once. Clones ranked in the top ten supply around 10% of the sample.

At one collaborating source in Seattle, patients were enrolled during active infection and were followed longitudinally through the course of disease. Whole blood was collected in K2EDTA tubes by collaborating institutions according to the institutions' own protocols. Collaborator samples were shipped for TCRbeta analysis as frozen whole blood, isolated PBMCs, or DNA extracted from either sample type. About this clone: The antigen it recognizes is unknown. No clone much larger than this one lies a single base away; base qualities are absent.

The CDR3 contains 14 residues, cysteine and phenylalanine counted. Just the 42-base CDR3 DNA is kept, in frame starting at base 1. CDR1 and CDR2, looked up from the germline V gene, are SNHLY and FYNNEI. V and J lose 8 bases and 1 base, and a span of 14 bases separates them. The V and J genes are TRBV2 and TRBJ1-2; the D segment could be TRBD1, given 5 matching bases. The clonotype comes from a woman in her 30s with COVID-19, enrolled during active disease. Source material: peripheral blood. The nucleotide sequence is TGTGCCAGCCCGGCGGGGCTTCTTAACTATGGCTACACCTTC. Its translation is CASPAGLLNYGYTF.